This T cell receptor (beta chain) was sequenced in a study of identical twins. The CDR3 sequence is 13 residues long. Germline V gives CDR1 SNHLY, CDR2 FYNNEI. With V trimmed by 7 bases and J by 5 bases, 8 bases remained unmatched. This clonotype has just a few counts. TCRdb reprocessed the 5' RACE reads with MiXCR, giving one entry per CDR3 protein. Counted here are about 470,000 distinct CDR3 sequences, approximately 25% occurring once; the ten biggest clones make up about 2.9%. The same specimen was also included in a second study, on T cells expressing NK-cell markers.

J is TRBJ2-7 and V is TRBV2, with 7 bases that match TRBD1. The receptor comes from a woman between 18 and 29 years old in good health. The sample consisted of CD4+ T cells sorted from blood. CDR3 protein: CASTLTGYDEQYF. Here the CDR3 DNA reads TGTGCCAGCACCCTGACAGGGTACGACGAGCAGTACTTC.